Following are 19 T cell receptor beta chains from one sample sequenced in a study of cytomegalovirus exposure and HLA in healthy donors. The study ran its PCR with 60 Vbeta and 13 Jbeta primers. Only in-frame clones appear in the TCRdb table, and some are missing; sequencing was by immunoSEQ multiplex PCR. Among 120,000 or so clones listed, 79% were seen once. Sequenced: PBMCs. The receptors originated from a man aged 30 to 39 in good health and CMV-seropositive.

This clone has only a few counts. The chain employs TRBV25-1 and TRBJ2-1; 7 positions agree with TRBD1. Germline V gene sequence: CDR1 MGHDK, CDR2 SYGVNS. V gave up 2 bases and J gave up 5 bases; unmatched junction bases: 9. The CDR3 length is 16 residues. CDR3 in DNA: TGTGCCAGCAGTGAAAGTAAACAGGGGATAAACAATGAGCAGTTCTTC. As protein: CASSESKQGINNEQFF.

This clone was counted once. The CDR3 sequence is CASSFSGETQYF. The CDR3 DNA sequence: TGTGCCAGCAGCTTTAGTGGAGAGACCCAGTACTTC. The genes are TRBV11-3 and TRBJ2-5; D unclear. Trimming left V 3 bases short and J 4 bases short, with 6 bases between. Germline loops: CDR1 SGHNT, CDR2 YENEEA. The CDR3 is 12 residues long. Filled out from reference TRBV11-3 and TRBJ2-5, the complete variable domain reads EAGVVQSPRYKIIEKKQPVAFWCNPISGHNTLYWYLQNLGQGPELLIRYENEEAVDDSQLPKDRFSAERLKGVDSTLKIQPAELGDSAVYLCASSFSGETQYFGPGTRLLVL.

The J gene is TRBJ1-6, the V gene TRBV7-8, with unresolved D. CDR1 and CDR2 (germline): SGHVS, FQNEAQ. The CDR3 is made up of 15 amino acids. V gave up 11 bases and J gave up 7 bases, with 21 bases separating them. The CDR3 nucleotides are TGTGCCCGGGGTGTTTGGATCGTTCTGAATTCACCCCTCCACTTT. This gives the protein CARGVWIVLNSPLHF.

The chain carries TRBV14 and TRBJ2-3; TRBD2 matches at 7 bases. J gave up 13 bases and V 2 bases, and 6 bases lay outside the gene matches. In germline, CDR1 is SGHDN, CDR2 FVKESK. CDR3 length: 12 residues. CDR3 in DNA: TGTGCCAGCAGCCAATTGACTAGCTTTGAGTATTTT. Translated, it gives CASSQLTSFEYF.

The rearrangement joins TRBV11-2 to TRBJ2-4; 7 bases align to TRBD2. Germline CDR1 is SGHAT and CDR2 is FQNNGV. The ends lost 2 bases at V and 6 bases at J; junction bases unmatched: 13. The CDR3 is 17 residues long. In nucleotides, the CDR3 is TGTGCCAGCAGCTTACAAAGGGGTGGGGGGGGTACAAACATTCAGTACTTC. Protein product: CASSLQRGGGGTNIQYF. Supplemented by reference TRBV11-2 and TRBJ2-4, the full variable domain reads EAGVAQSPRYKIIEKRQSVAFWCNPISGHATLYWYQQILGQGPKLLIQFQNNGVVDDSQLPKDRFSAERLKGVDSTLKIQPAKLEDSAVYLCASSLQRGGGGTNIQYFGAGTRLSVL.

This chain joins TRBV4-2 and TRBJ2-3; possibly TRBD2 for D (5 bases). Trimming removed 1 base at V and 3 bases at J, with 14 bases between. This CDR3 has 16 amino acids. Germline V gives CDR1 LGHNA, CDR2 YNFKEQ. The CDR3 DNA reads as TGTGCCAGCAGCCAAGGGTGGGGAGTACGGACAGATACGCAGTATTTT. This gives the protein CASSQGWGVRTDTQYF.

This rearrangement joins TRBV11-2 to TRBJ1-4, with D perhaps matching TRBD1 (5 bases). CDR1 and CDR2 from the germline V gene are SGHAT and FQNNGV. Trimming removed 2 bases at V and 6 bases at J, with 13 bases between. The CDR3 contains 15 residues. The CDR3 reads CASSLHGQGYEKLFF. In DNA, the CDR3 is TGTGCCAGCAGCTTACATGGGCAGGGTTATGAAAAACTGTTTTTT.

This clone was counted ten times or more. This sequence joins TRBV4-1 and TRBJ2-7, with 8 bases identical to TRBD1. The CDR3 totals 17 residues. The germline V gene has CDR1 MGHRA and CDR2 YSYEKL. V was clipped by 1 base and J by 4 bases; unmatched bases: 12. CDR3 DNA: TGCGCCAGCAGCCAAGGGATCCGCGGACAGGGTCGGTACGAGCAGTACTTC. Encoded protein: CASSQGIRGQGRYEQYF.

The V and J genes are TRBV7-9 and TRBJ2-3; 7 nucleotides match TRBD2. This CDR3 has 16 residues. V lost 1 base, J lost 0 bases, and 4 bases stayed unmatched. In germline, CDR1 is SEHNR, CDR2 FQNEAQ (reference sequence). The CDR3 DNA is TGTGCCAGCAGCTTAGATTGGGGGGGAAGCACAGATACGCAGTATTTT. Amino acid sequence: CASSLDWGGSTDTQYF.

V is TRBV5-1 and J is TRBJ2-3, with TRBD2 identical over 7 bases. With 4 bases clipped from V and 4 bases from J, the junction kept 9 bases outside the gene matches. The CDR3 sequence is 15 residues long. Germline V gene sequence: CDR1 SGHRS, CDR2 YFSETQ. CDR3 DNA sequence: TGCGCCAGCAGCCCGAGGACTAGTTGGCCAGATACGCAGTATTTT. Translated, it gives CASSPRTSWPDTQYF.

The chain employs TRBV11-1 and TRBJ2-2, with 10 bases fitting TRBD2. Germline V CDR1 and CDR2: SGHAT, FQDESV (reference sequence). J gave up 0 bases and V 5 bases, and 12 bases lay outside the gene matches. This CDR3 region has 19 residues. CDR3 DNA sequence: TGTGCCAGCAGCAAATTTAGCGGGGGGAAAAACGCGAACACCGGGGAGCTGTTTTTT. Amino acids: CASSKFSGGKNANTGELFF.

On this clone itself: Other nucleotide sequences from this sample produce the same CDR3. The chain recombines TRBV10-1 with TRBJ2-2; D unresolved. V lost 0 bases to trimming and J lost 6 bases, with 2 bases between them. Germline V lookup: CDR1 WNHNN, CDR2 SYGVQD (reference sequence). The CDR3 runs 12 residues. For the CDR3, the DNA is TGCGCCAGCAGTGAGTCCGCCGGGGAGCTGTTTTTT. This translates into CASSESAGELFF.

This clone was observed a handful of times. The chain employs TRBV27 and TRBJ1-5; D unclear. Trimming took 3 bases from V and 4 from J, leaving 7 bases between them. This CDR3 has 13 amino acids. CDR1 and CDR2 (germline): MNHEY, SMNVEV (reference sequence). CDR3 sequence: CASSFSSNQPQHF. The CDR3 DNA sequence: TGTGCCAGCAGTTTTTCTTCGAATCAGCCCCAGCATTTT.

The chain couples TRBV4-3 to TRBJ2-7, with 9 bases identical to TRBD2. With V trimmed by 0 bases and J by 9 bases, 12 bases remained unmatched. The germline gives CDR1 LGHNA, CDR2 YSLEER. The CDR3 contains 16 residues. The CDR3 protein is CASSQDLVAGAMGQYF. The CDR3 nucleotides are TGCGCCAGCAGCCAAGATTTGGTAGCGGGGGCGATGGGGCAGTACTTC.

The chain recombines TRBV5-6 with TRBJ1-2; the D gene is possibly TRBD1 (5 bases). Germline CDR1 and CDR2: SGHDT and YYEEEE. The CDR3 sequence is 13 residues long. The ends were cut back, 4 bases at V and 6 bases at J, with 13 bases in the middle. The CDR3 coding sequence is TGTGCCAGCAGCCCGACCCAGGGAAATGGCTACACCTTC. This sequence encodes CASSPTQGNGYTF.

V usage is TRBV9 and J usage is TRBJ2-7; 7 nucleotides align to TRBD2. Trimming took 3 bases from V and 2 from J; bases not matched to a gene: 11. From germline, CDR1 is SGDLS and CDR2 YYNGEE. CDR3 length equals 16 residues. The CDR3 nucleotides read TGTGCCAGCAGCGCCCAGGGAGGGGTGGCACCCTACGAGCAGTACTTC. This sequence encodes CASSAQGGVAPYEQYF.

This clone was observed once. V is TRBV4-3 and J is TRBJ2-6, with D possibly TRBD2 on 7 matching bases. Germline V gene sequence: CDR1 LGHNA, CDR2 YSLEER. The CDR3 is made up of 20 amino acids. V shed 0 bases and J shed 0 bases, with 18 bases lying between them. The CDR3, as DNA: TGCGCCAGCAGCCAAGAACGCACCCCGGGGGGCAACTCTGGGGCCAACGTCCTGACTTTC. It encodes CASSQERTPGGNSGANVLTF.

This chain links TRBV11-1 with TRBJ1-6; possibly TRBD1 for D (6 bases). CDR1 SGHAT and CDR2 FQDESV come from the germline V gene (reference sequence). Trimming took off 4 bases at V and 1 base at J, with 8 bases between the two ends. CDR3 length equals 15 residues. CDR3 coding DNA: TGTGCCAGCAGCTCAACAGGGTCCTATAATTCACCCCTCCACTTT. Translating it yields CASSSTGSYNSPLHF.

The J gene is TRBJ2-3, the V gene TRBV5-6; D not certain. Between the trimmed V and J ends, which lost 1 base and 6 bases, there was a span of 9 bases. The CDR3 sequence is 13 residues long. Germline V gene sequence: CDR1 SGHDT, CDR2 YYEEEE. The CDR3 loop is CASSLQRADTQYF. The CDR3 DNA follows: TGTGCCAGCAGCTTGCAGAGAGCGGATACGCAGTATTTT.